The T cell receptor beta chain under discussion was sequenced for a study of Ad26.COV2.S vaccination and SARS-CoV-2 variants. Study-level findings and limits: The placebo group had lower spike-specific TCR breadth than the vaccine recipients did.

Only in-frame clones appear in the TCRdb table, and some are missing; sequencing was by immunoSEQ multiplex PCR. The sample contains a few hundred thousand clones, roughly 91% of which appear only once. This clone appeared a single time. Its matching antigen is unknown. Trimming removed 0 bases from V and 1 base from J, with 6 bases in between. Germline V gives CDR1 WSHSY, CDR2 SAAADI. The CDR3 consists of 14 residues. Treatment described: roughly 19 received Ad26.COV2.S at low or high dose, single or two shots; 5 received placebo; per-sample allocation not given. At day 63 after the first vaccine or placebo injection, samples were drawn.

Sequenced material: peripheral blood, taken in a trial of Ad26.COV2.S vaccine versus placebo. The TCR was taken from a person aged 18-65 years who received the Ad26.COV2.S COVID-19 vaccine or a placebo. J is TRBJ2-5 and V is TRBV10-2, with D hard to call. The CDR3 nucleotides read TGCGCCAGCAGTGAGTCGCGACTCCAAGAGACCCAGTACTTC. It yields the protein CASSESRLQETQYF.